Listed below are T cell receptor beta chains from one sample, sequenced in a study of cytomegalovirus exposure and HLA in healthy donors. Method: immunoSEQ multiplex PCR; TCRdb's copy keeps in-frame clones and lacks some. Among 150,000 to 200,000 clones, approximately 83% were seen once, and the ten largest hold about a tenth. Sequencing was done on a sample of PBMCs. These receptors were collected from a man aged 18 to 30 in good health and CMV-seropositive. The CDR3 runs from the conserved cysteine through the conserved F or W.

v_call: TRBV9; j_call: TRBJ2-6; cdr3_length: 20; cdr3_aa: CASSVALASGGYSGANVLTF
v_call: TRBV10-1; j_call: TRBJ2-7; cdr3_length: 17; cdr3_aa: CALDGHRLAGGLYEQYF
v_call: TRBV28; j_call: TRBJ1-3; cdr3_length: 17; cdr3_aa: CASSLVAGTFSGNTIYF
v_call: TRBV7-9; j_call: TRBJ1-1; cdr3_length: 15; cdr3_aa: CASSRGTGGNTEAFF
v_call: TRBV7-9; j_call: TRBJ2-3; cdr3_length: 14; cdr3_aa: CASSPAVGHGTQYF
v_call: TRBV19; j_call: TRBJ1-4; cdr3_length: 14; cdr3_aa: CASHSGTGDEKLFF
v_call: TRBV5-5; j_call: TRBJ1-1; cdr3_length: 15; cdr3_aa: CASSSGWESYTEAFF
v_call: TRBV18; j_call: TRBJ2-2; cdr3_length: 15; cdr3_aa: CASSPKRGDTGELFF
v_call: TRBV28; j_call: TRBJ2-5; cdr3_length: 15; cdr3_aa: CASSPTQGYQETQYF
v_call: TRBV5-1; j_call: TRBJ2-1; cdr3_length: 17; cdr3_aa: CASSLGPTSGGAPEQFF
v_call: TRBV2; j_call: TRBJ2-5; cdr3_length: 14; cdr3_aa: CASSVQGAGETQYF
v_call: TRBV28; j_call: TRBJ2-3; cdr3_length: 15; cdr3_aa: CASRSSGGSTDTQYF
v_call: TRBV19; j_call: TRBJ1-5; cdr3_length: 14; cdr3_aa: CASRWESDNQPQHF
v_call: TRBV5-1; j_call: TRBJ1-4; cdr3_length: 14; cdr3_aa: CASSLDPLSGKLFF
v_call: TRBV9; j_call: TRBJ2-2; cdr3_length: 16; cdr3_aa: CASSVVGRVNTGELFF
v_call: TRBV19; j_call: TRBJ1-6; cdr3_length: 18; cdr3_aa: CASSNPPGQGARNSPLHF
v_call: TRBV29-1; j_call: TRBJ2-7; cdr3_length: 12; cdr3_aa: CSAGQGAGEQYF
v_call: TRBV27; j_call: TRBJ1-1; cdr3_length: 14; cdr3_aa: CASGDTPMNTEAFF
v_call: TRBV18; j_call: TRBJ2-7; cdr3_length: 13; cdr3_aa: CASSPPQGKEQYF
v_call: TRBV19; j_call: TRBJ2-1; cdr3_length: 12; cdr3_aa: CASSIRGHEQFF
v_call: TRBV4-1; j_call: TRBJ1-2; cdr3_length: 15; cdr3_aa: CASSQWTADNYGYTF
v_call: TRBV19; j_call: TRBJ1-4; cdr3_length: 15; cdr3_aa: CASSIYRDSNEKLFF
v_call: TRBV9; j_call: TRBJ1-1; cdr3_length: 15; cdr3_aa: CASSGDRERETEAFF
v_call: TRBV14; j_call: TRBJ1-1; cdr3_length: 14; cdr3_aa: CASSQERGNTEAFF
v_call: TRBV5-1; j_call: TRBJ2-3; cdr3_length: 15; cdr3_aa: CASRPGGRRADTQYF